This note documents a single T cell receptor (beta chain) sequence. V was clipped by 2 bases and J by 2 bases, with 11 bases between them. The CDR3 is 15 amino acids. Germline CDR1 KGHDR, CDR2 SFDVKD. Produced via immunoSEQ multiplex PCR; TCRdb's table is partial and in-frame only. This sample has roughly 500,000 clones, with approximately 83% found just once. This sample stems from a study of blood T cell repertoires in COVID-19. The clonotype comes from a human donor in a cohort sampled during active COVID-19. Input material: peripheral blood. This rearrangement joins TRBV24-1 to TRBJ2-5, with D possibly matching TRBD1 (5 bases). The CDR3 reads CATSDSQTAQETQYF. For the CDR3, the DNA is TGTGCCACCAGTGATTCGCAGACAGCTCAAGAGACCCAGTACTTC.